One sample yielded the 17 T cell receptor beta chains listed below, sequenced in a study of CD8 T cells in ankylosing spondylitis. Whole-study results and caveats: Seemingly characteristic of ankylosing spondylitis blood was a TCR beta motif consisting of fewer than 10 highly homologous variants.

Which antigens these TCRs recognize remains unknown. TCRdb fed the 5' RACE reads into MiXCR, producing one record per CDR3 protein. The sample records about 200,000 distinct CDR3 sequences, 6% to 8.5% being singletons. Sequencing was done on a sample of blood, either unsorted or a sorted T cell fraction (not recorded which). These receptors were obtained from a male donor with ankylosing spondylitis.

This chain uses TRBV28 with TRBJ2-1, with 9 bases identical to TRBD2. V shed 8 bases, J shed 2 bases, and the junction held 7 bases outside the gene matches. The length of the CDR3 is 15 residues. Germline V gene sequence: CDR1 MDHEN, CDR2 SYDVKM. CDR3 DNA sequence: TGTGCCAGCCTCATAGCGGGAGCCGCCTACAATGAGCAGTTCTTC. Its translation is CASLIAGAAYNEQFF.

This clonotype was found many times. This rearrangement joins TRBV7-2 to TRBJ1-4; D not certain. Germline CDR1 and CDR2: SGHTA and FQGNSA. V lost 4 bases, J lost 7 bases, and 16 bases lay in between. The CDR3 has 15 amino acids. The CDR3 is CASSSSVTPTEKLFF. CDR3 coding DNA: TGTGCCAGCAGCTCGTCGGTCACTCCAACTGAAAAACTGTTTTTT.

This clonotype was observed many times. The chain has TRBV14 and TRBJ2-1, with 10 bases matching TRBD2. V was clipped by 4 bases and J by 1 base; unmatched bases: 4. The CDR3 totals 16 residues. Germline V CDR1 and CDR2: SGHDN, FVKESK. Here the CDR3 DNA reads TGTGCCAGCAGCCCCTGGACTAGCGGTTCCTACAATGAGCAGTTCTTC. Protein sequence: CASSPWTSGSYNEQFF.

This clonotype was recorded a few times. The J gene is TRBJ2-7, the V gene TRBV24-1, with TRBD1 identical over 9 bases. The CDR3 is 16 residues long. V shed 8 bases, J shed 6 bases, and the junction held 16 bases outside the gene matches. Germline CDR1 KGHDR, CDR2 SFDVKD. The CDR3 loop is CATIQTGGTRYREQYF. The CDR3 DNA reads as TGTGCCACCATACAGACAGGGGGTACTCGCTATCGCGAGCAGTACTTC.

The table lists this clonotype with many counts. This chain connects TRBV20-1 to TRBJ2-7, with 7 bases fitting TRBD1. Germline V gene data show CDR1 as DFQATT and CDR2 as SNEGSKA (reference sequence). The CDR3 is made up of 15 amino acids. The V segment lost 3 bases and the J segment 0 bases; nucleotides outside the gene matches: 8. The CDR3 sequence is CSASLPRDSSYEQYF. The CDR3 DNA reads TGCAGTGCTAGTCTGCCCCGGGACAGCTCCTACGAGCAGTACTTC.

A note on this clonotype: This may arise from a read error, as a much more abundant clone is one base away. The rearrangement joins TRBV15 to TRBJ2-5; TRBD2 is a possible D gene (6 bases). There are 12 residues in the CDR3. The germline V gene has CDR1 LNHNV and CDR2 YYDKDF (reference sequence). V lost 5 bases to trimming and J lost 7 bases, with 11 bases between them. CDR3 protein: CATSGGLGTQYF. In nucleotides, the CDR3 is TGTGCCACCAGCGGGGGGTTGGGGACCCAGTACTTC.

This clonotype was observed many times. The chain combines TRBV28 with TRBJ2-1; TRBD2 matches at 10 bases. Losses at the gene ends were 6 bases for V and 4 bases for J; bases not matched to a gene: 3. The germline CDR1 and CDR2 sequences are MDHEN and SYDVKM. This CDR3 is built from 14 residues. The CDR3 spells CASSILAGYNEQFF. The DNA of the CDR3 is TGTGCCAGCAGCATACTAGCGGGGTACAATGAGCAGTTCTTC. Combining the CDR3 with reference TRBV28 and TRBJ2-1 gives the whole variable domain DVKVTQSSRYLVKRTGEKVFLECVQDMDHENMFWYRQDPGLGLRLIYFSYDVKMKEKGDIPEGYSVSREKKERFSLILESASTNQTSMYLCASSILAGYNEQFFGPGTRLTVL.

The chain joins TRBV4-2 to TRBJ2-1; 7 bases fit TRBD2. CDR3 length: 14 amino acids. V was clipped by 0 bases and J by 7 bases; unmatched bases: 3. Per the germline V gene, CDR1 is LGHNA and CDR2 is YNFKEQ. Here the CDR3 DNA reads TGTGCCAGCAGCCAAGAGATTAGCGGGAATGAGCAGTTCTTC. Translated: CASSQEISGNEQFF.

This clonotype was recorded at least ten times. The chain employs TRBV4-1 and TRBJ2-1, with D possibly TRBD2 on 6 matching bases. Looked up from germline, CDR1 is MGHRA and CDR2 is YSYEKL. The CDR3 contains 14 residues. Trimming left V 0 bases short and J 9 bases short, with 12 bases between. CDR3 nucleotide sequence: TGCGCCAGCAGCCAAGATAGTTGGGGAGGTGAGCAGTTCTTC. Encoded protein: CASSQDSWGGEQFF.

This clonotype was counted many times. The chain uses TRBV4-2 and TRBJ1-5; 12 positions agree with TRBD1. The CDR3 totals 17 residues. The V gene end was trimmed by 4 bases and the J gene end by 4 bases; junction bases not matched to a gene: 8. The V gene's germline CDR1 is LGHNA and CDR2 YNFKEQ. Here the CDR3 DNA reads TGTGCCAGCAGCCCGGACCGGGACAGGGGGCTAAATCAGCCCCAGCATTTT. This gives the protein CASSPDRDRGLNQPQHF.

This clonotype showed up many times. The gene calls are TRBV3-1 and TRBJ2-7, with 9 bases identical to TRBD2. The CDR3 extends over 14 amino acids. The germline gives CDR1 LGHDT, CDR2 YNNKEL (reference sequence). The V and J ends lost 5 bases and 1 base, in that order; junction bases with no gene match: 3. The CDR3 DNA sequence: TGTGCCAGCAGCGCGGGACTAGCTTCCTACGAGCAGTACTTC. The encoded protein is CASSAGLASYEQYF.

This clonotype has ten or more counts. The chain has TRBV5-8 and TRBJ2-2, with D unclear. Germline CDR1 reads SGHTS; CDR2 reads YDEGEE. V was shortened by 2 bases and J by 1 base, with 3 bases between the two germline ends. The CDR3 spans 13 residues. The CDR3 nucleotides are TGTGCCAGCAGCTTTCTGAACACCGGGGAGCTGTTTTTT. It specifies CASSFLNTGELFF. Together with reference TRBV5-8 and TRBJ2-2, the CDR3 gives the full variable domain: EAGVTQSPTHLIKTRGQQATLRCSPISGHTSVYWYQQALGLGLQFLLWYDEGEERNRGNFPPRFSGRQFPNYSSELNVNALELEDSALYLCASSFLNTGELFFGEGSRLTVL.

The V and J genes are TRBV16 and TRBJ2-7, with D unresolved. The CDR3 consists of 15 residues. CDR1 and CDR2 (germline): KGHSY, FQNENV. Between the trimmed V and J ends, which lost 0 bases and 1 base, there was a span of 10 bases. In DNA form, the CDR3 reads TGTGCCAGCAGCCAATCGTCGGCCCAATCCTACGAGCAGTACTTC. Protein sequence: CASSQSSAQSYEQYF.

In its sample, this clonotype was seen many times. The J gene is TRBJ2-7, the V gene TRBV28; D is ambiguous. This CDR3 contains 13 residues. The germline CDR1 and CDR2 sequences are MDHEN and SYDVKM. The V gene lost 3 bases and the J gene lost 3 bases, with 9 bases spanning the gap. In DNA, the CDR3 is TGTGCCAGCAGTTTCATAGGGAACTACGAGCAGTACTTC. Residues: CASSFIGNYEQYF. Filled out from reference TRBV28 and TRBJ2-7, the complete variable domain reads DVKVTQSSRYLVKRTGEKVFLECVQDMDHENMFWYRQDPGLGLRLIYFSYDVKMKEKGDIPEGYSVSREKKERFSLILESASTNQTSMYLCASSFIGNYEQYFGPGTRLTVT.

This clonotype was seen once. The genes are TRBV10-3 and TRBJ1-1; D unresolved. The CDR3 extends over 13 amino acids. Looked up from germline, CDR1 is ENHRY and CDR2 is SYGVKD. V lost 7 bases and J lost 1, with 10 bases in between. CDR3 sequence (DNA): TGTGCCATCATAGGGTCGGGGAACACTGAAGCTTTCTTT. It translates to CAIIGSGNTEAFF.

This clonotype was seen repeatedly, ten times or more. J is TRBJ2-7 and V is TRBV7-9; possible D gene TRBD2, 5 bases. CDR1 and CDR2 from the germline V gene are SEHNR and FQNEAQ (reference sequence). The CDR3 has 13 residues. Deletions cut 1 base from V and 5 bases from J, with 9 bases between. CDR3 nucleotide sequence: TGTGCCAGCAGCTTAGTTTCCGGGGACGAGCAGTACTTC. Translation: CASSLVSGDEQYF.

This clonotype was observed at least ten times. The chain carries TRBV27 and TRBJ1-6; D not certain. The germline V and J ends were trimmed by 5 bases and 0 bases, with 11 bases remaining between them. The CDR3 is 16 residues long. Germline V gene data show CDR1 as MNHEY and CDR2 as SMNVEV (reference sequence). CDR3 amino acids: CASSTAQSSYNSPLHF. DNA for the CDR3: TGTGCCAGCAGTACCGCCCAGAGCTCCTATAATTCACCCCTCCACTTT.